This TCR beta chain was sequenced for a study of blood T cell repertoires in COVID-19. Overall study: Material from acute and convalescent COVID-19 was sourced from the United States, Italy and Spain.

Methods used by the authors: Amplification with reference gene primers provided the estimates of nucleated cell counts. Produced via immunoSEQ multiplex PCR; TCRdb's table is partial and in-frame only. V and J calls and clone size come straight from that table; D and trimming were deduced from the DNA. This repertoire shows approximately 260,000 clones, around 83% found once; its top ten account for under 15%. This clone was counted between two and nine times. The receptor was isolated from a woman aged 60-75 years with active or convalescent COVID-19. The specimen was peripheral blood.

The CDR3 spells CASSQRREVWYGYTF. The CDR3 bases are TGTGCCAGCAGCCAACGCAGGGAAGTTTGGTATGGCTACACCTTC. The V call is TRBV3-1 (or the pseudogene TRBV3-2), the J call TRBJ1-2; a possible D gene is TRBD1 (5 bases). V was cut by 2 bases and J by 5 bases, with 15 bases left in between. This CDR3 contains 15 residues. The germline V gene encodes CDR1 LGHDT and CDR2 YNNKEL (reference sequence).